These 7 T cell receptor beta chains share one sample of origin, sequenced in a study of blood T cell repertoires in COVID-19. Sequencing used immunoSEQ multiplex PCR; TCRdb keeps in-frame clones, though not all of them. The table records over 200,000 clones, 85% to 90% of them present only once. The sequencing sample was made of peripheral blood. These receptors came from a man older than 75 with acute or convalescent COVID-19.

The J gene is TRBJ2-7, the V gene TRBV6-2 or TRBV6-3; D is ambiguous. The germline V gene has CDR1 MNHEY and CDR2 SVGEGT. Trimming shortened V by 4 bases and J by 7 bases, and 5 bases separated the two germline ends. The CDR3 covers 10 residues. In DNA, the CDR3 is TGTGCCAGCAGTTCGCGTGAGCAGTACTTC. Translating it yields CASSSREQYF.

J is TRBJ1-5 and V is TRBV30; D gene ambiguous. V dropped 2 bases and J dropped 1 base, with 9 bases sitting between them. Germline CDR1 is GTSNPN and CDR2 is SVGIG (reference sequence). CDR3 length: 14 amino acids. CDR3 residues: CAWSFGVSNQPQHF. CDR3 coding DNA: TGTGCCTGGAGTTTCGGGGTCAGCAATCAGCCCCAGCATTTT.

The chain links TRBV6-6 to TRBJ2-7; weak D call: TRBD1 (5 bases). Germline loops: CDR1 MNHNY, CDR2 SVGAGI (reference sequence). V lost 6 bases, J lost 1 base, and 7 bases lay in between. The CDR3 extends over 12 amino acids. The CDR3 sequence: CASSRVSYEQYF. CDR3 sequence (DNA): TGTGCCAGCAGCAGGGTTTCCTACGAGCAGTACTTC.

This clone appeared a few times. This sequence joins TRBV5-8 and TRBJ1-6, with D perhaps matching TRBD1 (6 bases). CDR3 length: 13 amino acids. V lost 9 bases and J lost 13, with 20 bases in between. Germline-derived CDR1 and CDR2 are SGHTS and YDEGEE. CDR3 residues: CATNGQIFNPLHF. CDR3 sequence (DNA): TGTGCCACCAACGGACAGATCTTCAATCCCCTCCACTTT. The whole variable domain, remainder taken from reference TRBV5-8 and TRBJ1-6, is EAGVTQSPTHLIKTRGQQATLRCSPISGHTSVYWYQQALGLGLQFLLWYDEGEERNRGNFPPRFSGRQFPNYSSELNVNALELEDSALYLCATNGQIFNPLHFGNGTRLTVT.

This chain uses TRBV6-5 with TRBJ1-1, with D possibly being TRBD1 (5 bases). Per the germline V gene, CDR1 is MNHEY and CDR2 is SVGAGI. The CDR3 totals 15 residues. The ends were cut back, 4 bases at V and 1 base at J, with 13 bases in the middle. The CDR3 bases are TGTGCCAGCAGTTCCCCCAGGGCCAGGAACACTGAAGCTTTCTTT. Encoded protein: CASSSPRARNTEAFF.

The gene calls are TRBV19 and TRBJ1-5; 10 bases map to TRBD1. The CDR3 is made up of 14 amino acids. The J segment lost 6 bases and the V segment lost 8 bases, leaving 7 bases of the junction unmatched. Germline loops: CDR1 LNHDA, CDR2 SQIVND (reference sequence). The DNA for the CDR3 is TGTGCCAGTTATGACAGGGGGCAAGGTCAGCCCCAGCATTTT. Translating it yields CASYDRGQGQPQHF.

The rearrangement joins TRBV24-1 to TRBJ2-3; no reliable D call. CDR1 and CDR2 from the germline V gene are KGHDR and SFDVKD. With 5 bases removed from V and 2 bases from J, the gap between germline ends came to 10 bases. CDR3 length: 14 residues. The CDR3 nucleotides read TGTGCCACCAGTGTGGGCTTCTCCACAGATACGCAGTATTTT. Translating gives CATSVGFSTDTQYF.